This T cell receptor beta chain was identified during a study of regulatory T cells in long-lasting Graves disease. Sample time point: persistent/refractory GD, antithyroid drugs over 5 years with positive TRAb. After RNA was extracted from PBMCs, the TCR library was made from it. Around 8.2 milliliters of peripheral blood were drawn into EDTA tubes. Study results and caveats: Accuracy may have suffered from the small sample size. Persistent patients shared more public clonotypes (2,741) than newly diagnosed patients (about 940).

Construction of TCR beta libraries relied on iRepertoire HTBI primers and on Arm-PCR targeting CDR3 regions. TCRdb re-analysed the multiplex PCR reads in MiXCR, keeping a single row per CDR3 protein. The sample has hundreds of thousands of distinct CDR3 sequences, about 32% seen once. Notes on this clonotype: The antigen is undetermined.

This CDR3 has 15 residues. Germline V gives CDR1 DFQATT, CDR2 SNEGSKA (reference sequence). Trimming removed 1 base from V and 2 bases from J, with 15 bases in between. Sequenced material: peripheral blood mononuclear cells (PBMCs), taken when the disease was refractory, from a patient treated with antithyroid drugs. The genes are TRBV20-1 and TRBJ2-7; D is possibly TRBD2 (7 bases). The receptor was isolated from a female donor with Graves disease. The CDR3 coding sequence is TGCAGTGCTAGAGGAGTGGGAGGGGGGACCTACGAGCAGTACTTC. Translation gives CSARGVGGGTYEQYF.